The rows below give T cell receptor beta chains drawn from one sample of a study of CD8+CD57+ T cells in acquired aplastic anemia. TCRdb processed the reads anew with MiXCR; each CDR3 protein has one entry. The table shows approximately 100,000 distinct CDR3 sequences, with about 63% occurring only once. The specimen sequenced was sorted CD4+, CD8+, or CD8+CD57+ T cells (not recorded which) from PBMCs. The receptors derive from a human donor with aplastic anemia. CDR3s include the opening cysteine and the closing phenylalanine or tryptophan. The order of the fields is V gene, J gene, D gene, CDR3 protein. D genes are given only for firm matches.

V: TRBV9
J: TRBJ1-4
D: -
CDR3: CASSPGGPNEKLFF

V: TRBV2
J: TRBJ2-5
D: -
CDR3: CASSGNRQETQYF

V: TRBV9
J: TRBJ2-7
D: TRBD1
CDR3: CATSGPGGKQYF

V: TRBV11-1
J: TRBJ2-3
D: TRBD2
CDR3: CASSLGWLAGGPDTQYF

V: TRBV2
J: TRBJ2-1
D: TRBD1
CDR3: CASSTGQPEQFF

V: TRBV10-3
J: TRBJ1-2
D: -
CDR3: CAIFIPHRAGYTF

V: TRBV20-1
J: TRBJ2-7
D: TRBD2
CDR3: CSADGLAGLYEQYF

V: TRBV12-3/TRBV12-4
J: TRBJ2-1
D: TRBD1
CDR3: CASSLGKDRGPYNEQFF

V: TRBV20-1
J: TRBJ2-5
D: -
CDR3: CSARQLETQYF

V: TRBV9
J: TRBJ2-1
D: -
CDR3: CASSVATRTESYNEQFF

V: TRBV7-3
J: TRBJ2-1
D: TRBD1
CDR3: CASSLTVWRDRGINEQFF

V: TRBV6-5
J: TRBJ2-1
D: -
CDR3: CASSYSATSGIYNEQFF

V: TRBV7-3
J: TRBJ2-1
D: TRBD2
CDR3: CASSSGLAVDEQFF

V: TRBV19
J: TRBJ2-7
D: TRBD1
CDR3: CASRQQGSHEQYF

V: TRBV10-2
J: TRBJ1-5
D: -
CDR3: CASSESVGHRNQPQHF

V: TRBV9
J: TRBJ2-7
D: -
CDR3: CASSPTAGSIPGEQYF

V: TRBV19
J: TRBJ2-1
D: TRBD2
CDR3: CASSSLRGASGNEQFF

V: TRBV24-1
J: TRBJ2-1
D: -
CDR3: CATRGGSGELNEQFF

V: TRBV10-3
J: TRBJ2-2
D: TRBD1
CDR3: CAIRGQGRATGELFF

V: TRBV20-1
J: TRBJ2-3
D: TRBD2
CDR3: CSAKLAGTDTQYF

V: TRBV2
J: TRBJ1-2
D: -
CDR3: CASTMVTANYGYTF

V: TRBV15
J: TRBJ2-1
D: -
CDR3: CATSRGTAYNEQFF

V: TRBV19
J: TRBJ2-5
D: TRBD1
CDR3: CASSILQQGQGMETQYF

V: TRBV10-3
J: TRBJ1-1
D: -
CDR3: CAISALGTEAFF

V: TRBV11-2
J: TRBJ2-7
D: TRBD2
CDR3: CASSLRLAGGVRNEQYF

V: TRBV9
J: TRBJ2-3
D: -
CDR3: CASSVNQGWVTDTQYF

V: TRBV24-1
J: TRBJ2-3
D: TRBD2
CDR3: CATSFSGDTTDTQYF

V: TRBV7-2
J: TRBJ1-2
D: -
CDR3: CASSWKQEGYTF

V: TRBV7-9
J: TRBJ1-2
D: -
CDR3: CASSLTGGNYGYTF

V: TRBV7-6
J: TRBJ1-5
D: -
CDR3: CASSLDGGQPQHF

V: TRBV10-3
J: TRBJ2-6
D: -
CDR3: CAIKAGILSGANVLTF

V: TRBV7-9
J: TRBJ2-1
D: -
CDR3: CASSQDHGREQFF

V: TRBV15
J: TRBJ2-5
D: TRBD1
CDR3: CATSRAGGRETQYF

V: TRBV4-3
J: TRBJ2-5
D: -
CDR3: CASSQEHLVRETQYF

V: TRBV19
J: TRBJ2-7
D: TRBD1
CDR3: CASSTSTGTYEQYF

V: TRBV4-2
J: TRBJ1-2
D: -
CDR3: CASSQDRRRPENYGYTF

V: TRBV2
J: TRBJ2-7
D: -
CDR3: CASQGRGSVLSYEQYF

V: TRBV11-2
J: TRBJ2-4
D: TRBD2
CDR3: CASEAGGPGNIQYF

V: TRBV6-4
J: TRBJ2-2
D: -
CDR3: CASSDRWDTGELFF

V: TRBV5-1
J: TRBJ2-7
D: -
CDR3: CASSFRRGSTYEQYF

V: TRBV2
J: TRBJ1-1
D: -
CDR3: CASSKTGIGTEAFF

V: TRBV4-2
J: TRBJ2-7
D: -
CDR3: CASSQEEGDSYEQYF

V: TRBV15
J: TRBJ1-4
D: -
CDR3: CATRAATNEKLFF

V: TRBV20-1
J: TRBJ1-2
D: -
CDR3: CSAEQRTNYGYTF

V: TRBV24-1
J: TRBJ2-5
D: TRBD2
CDR3: CATSDPSGNGETQYF

V: TRBV20-1
J: TRBJ1-5
D: -
CDR3: CSASVQGESPQHF

V: TRBV7-6
J: TRBJ2-7
D: -
CDR3: CASSLGDGDYEQYF